This is a list of T cell receptor beta chains from one sample in a study of T cells in Graves' hyperthyroidism and ophthalmopathy. From the multiplex PCR reads, TCRdb called clonotypes with MiXCR, one entry per CDR3 protein. This sample has a few hundred thousand distinct CDR3 sequences; about 13% occur once, and the top ten carry 9.2%. Sample: blood. All receptors derive from a woman aged 18-29 years with Graves' hyperthyroidism. The CDR3 runs from the conserved cysteine through the conserved F or W. Each record gives: J gene, V gene, clone size, D gene, CDR3 protein, CDR3 DNA. A D gene is named only where the DNA matches it firmly. Not all rows give a size; the values are once, few, many and, for expanded clones, a class.

TRBJ2-3 | TRBV2 | . | . | CAPSIGTQYF | TGTGCCCCTTCGATCGGAACGCAGTATTTT
TRBJ1-1 | TRBV6-1 | many | . | CASSTKFGRTEAFF | TGTGCCAGCAGTACTAAGTTTGGAAGGACTGAAGCTTTCTTT
TRBJ2-1 | TRBV3-1 | . | . | CASSQDRGYGEQFF | TGTGCCAGCAGCCAAGACCGAGGGTACGGTGAGCAGTTCTTC
TRBJ1-4 | TRBV7-2 | . | . | CASSLDRHEKLFF | TGTGCCAGCAGCTTAGACAGGCATGAAAAACTGTTTTTT
TRBJ2-3 | TRBV15 | . | . | CATRWSPSTDTQYF | TGTGCCACCAGGTGGTCCCCTAGCACAGATACGCAGTATTTT
TRBJ2-7 | TRBV7-8 | many | . | CASRDRDFSYEQYF | TGTGCCAGCAGAGATCGGGATTTCTCCTACGAGCAGTACTTC
TRBJ1-5 | TRBV28 | many | TRBD1 | CASSFSDREQPQHF | TGTGCCAGCAGTTTCTCGGACAGGGAGCAGCCCCAGCATTTT
TRBJ2-5 | TRBV20-1 | few | TRBD2 | CGAAPGLAGDLYQETQYF | TGCGGTGCTGCGCCGGGACTAGCGGGAGATCTATATCAAGAGACCCAGTACTTC
TRBJ2-2 | TRBV2 | many | TRBD2 | CASSEGLDQPGELFF | TGTGCCAGCAGTGAGGGACTAGATCAACCCGGGGAGCTGTTTTTT
TRBJ2-1 | TRBV11-2 | many | . | CASSRERNEQFF | TGTGCCAGCAGTCGTGAGCGGAATGAGCAGTTCTTC
TRBJ1-2 | TRBV12-3/TRBV12-4 | . | TRBD1 | CASRDSYGYTF | TGTGCCAGCCGGGACAGCTATGGCTACACCTTC
TRBJ2-7 | TRBV19 | . | . | CASSRLHGGEQYF | TGTGCCAGTAGTCGGCTACACGGAGGCGAGCAGTACTTC
TRBJ2-3 | TRBV20-1 | many | . | CSALGGVTDTQYF | TGCAGTGCTCTTGGAGGAGTAACAGATACGCAGTATTTT
TRBJ1-1 | TRBV19 | few | TRBD1 | CASSPLKYRGPEAFF | TGTGCCAGTAGTCCTTTGAAATACAGGGGCCCTGAAGCTTTCTTT
TRBJ1-5 | TRBV28 | many | . | CASSLRSGDQPQHF | TGTGCCAGCAGTCTGCGTTCGGGAGATCAGCCCCAGCATTTT
TRBJ2-7 | TRBV7-9 | . | . | CASSPTAQGSFYEQYF | TGTGCCAGCAGCCCTACCGCGCAGGGTTCCTTCTACGAGCAGTACTTC
TRBJ2-5 | TRBV6-1 | many | . | CASSGEYQETQYF | TGTGCCAGCAGTGGAGAATACCAAGAGACCCAGTACTTC
TRBJ1-5 | TRBV2 | few | . | CASSERTDGNQPQHF | TGTGCCAGCAGTGAACGAACCGACGGCAATCAGCCCCAGCATTTT
TRBJ2-1 | TRBV19 | . | . | CATQIGSSYNEQFF | TGTGCCACCCAAATCGGGAGCTCCTACAATGAGCAGTTCTTC
TRBJ2-7 | TRBV20-1 | . | . | CSASPIQYEQYF | TGCAGTGCTAGCCCCATCCAGTACGAGCAGTACTTC
TRBJ1-6 | TRBV3-1 | many | . | CASRKGDLVNSPLHF | TGTGCCAGCAGGAAGGGGGATTTAGTCAATTCACCCCTCCACTTT
TRBJ2-2 | TRBV10-3 | few | . | CAIGRSDSGELFF | TGTGCCATCGGCCGCTCGGATTCCGGGGAGCTGTTTTTT
TRBJ2-1 | TRBV3-1 | few | . | CASSTLSDGFYNEQFF | TGTGCCAGCAGCACCCTCTCGGACGGGTTTTACAATGAGCAGTTCTTC
TRBJ2-7 | TRBV7-9 | many | TRBD1 | CASSSGQASTLSEQYF | TGTGCCAGCAGCTCAGGACAGGCTTCAACTCTAAGCGAGCAGTACTTC
TRBJ2-4 | TRBV5-1 | many | TRBD1 | CASSLETGNIQYF | TGCGCCAGCAGCTTGGAGACAGGGAACATTCAGTACTTC
TRBJ2-1 | TRBV11-2 | many | . | CASSFVGHYNEQFF | TGTGCCAGCAGCTTCGTCGGGCACTACAATGAGCAGTTCTTC
TRBJ2-1 | TRBV18 | many | . | CASSPPTGVEQFF | TGTGCCAGCTCACCCCCTACTGGGGTCGAGCAGTTCTTC
TRBJ2-1 | TRBV5-6 | many | TRBD1 | CASSQNRGLLAQDEQFF | TGTGCCAGCAGCCAAAACAGGGGGCTCTTAGCACAAGATGAGCAGTTCTTC
TRBJ2-1 | TRBV19 | many | TRBD2 | CASSTLAGLSYNEQFF | TGTGCCAGTAGTACCTTAGCGGGTTTGTCCTACAATGAGCAGTTCTTC
TRBJ1-1 | TRBV18 | . | . | CASSQEDTEAFF | TGTGCCAGCTCACAGGAGGACACTGAAGCTTTCTTT
TRBJ1-2 | TRBV20-1 | many | TRBD1 | CSAREETGRANYGYTF | TGCAGTGCTAGAGAAGAGACAGGGAGAGCTAACTATGGCTACACCTTC
TRBJ1-5 | TRBV12-3/TRBV12-4 | . | . | CASRQGYQPQHF | TGTGCCAGCAGGCAGGGGTACCAGCCCCAGCATTTT